This is a list of T cell receptor beta chains from one sample in a study of identical twins. In TCRdb, the 5' RACE reads were re-called with MiXCR into one record per CDR3 protein. The table has about 920,000 distinct CDR3 sequences, over 9% seen once. The same data also contributed to another study, on yellow fever vaccine responses in identical twins.

What was sequenced was PBMCs. The source of these receptors is a woman between 18 and 29 years old in good health. CDR3s include the opening cysteine and the closing phenylalanine or tryptophan. The order of the fields is CDR3 protein, J gene, V gene.

CAISEATSVPYTF TRBJ1-2 TRBV10-3
CASSYRGGGNSPLHF TRBJ1-6 TRBV6-5
CASSWGDSSNEKLFF TRBJ1-4 TRBV5-1
CASSLGDRGVTGELFF TRBJ2-2 TRBV12-3/TRBV12-4
CASSLRALAADTQYF TRBJ2-3 TRBV11-2
CASSLGLRLTDTQYF TRBJ2-3 TRBV5-1
CATTDQSGTNQPQHF TRBJ1-5 TRBV10-3
CASTGVQGDTTQYF TRBJ2-5 TRBV6-1
CASEGGAWNEQFF TRBJ2-1 TRBV28
CATKGGAGNNEQFF TRBJ2-1 TRBV15
CASSRQGQTYEQYF TRBJ2-7 TRBV6-1
CASSTAGGNTGELFF TRBJ2-2 TRBV5-1
CASQPTGGYNEQFF TRBJ2-1 TRBV6-1
CASSQVGGSGTLSKNIQYF TRBJ2-4 TRBV4-1
CASSILSGRETQYF TRBJ2-5 TRBV19
CASSLGTSWNTGELFF TRBJ2-2 TRBV12-3/TRBV12-4
CASSLAVKAYEQYF TRBJ2-7 TRBV12-3/TRBV12-4